Following are 21 T cell receptor beta chains from one sample sequenced in a study of blood T cell repertoires in COVID-19. Generated by immunoSEQ multiplex PCR, the TCRdb table keeps only in-frame clones and is missing some. The sample consists of some 42,000 clones, more than 70% of them appearing once. The source material was peripheral blood. Receptor source: a human donor in a cohort sampled during active COVID-19.

As to this clone: Other DNA sequences from this sample encode an identical CDR3 as well. This rearrangement joins TRBV5-6 to TRBJ1-5; D is undetermined. V was cut by 0 bases and J by 1 base, with 5 bases left in between. Germline loops: CDR1 SGHDT, CDR2 YYEEEE. The CDR3 sequence is 14 residues long. DNA for the CDR3: TGTGCCAGCAGCTTGGGCCAGAGCAATCAGCCCCAGCATTTT. Its translation is CASSLGQSNQPQHF.

The rearrangement links TRBV5-5 to TRBJ1-2; TRBD1 agrees at 9 bases. The germline V gene has CDR1 SGHKS and CDR2 YYEKEE (reference sequence). The CDR3 has 16 residues. With 3 bases clipped from V and 3 bases from J, the junction kept 9 bases outside the gene matches. CDR3 protein: CASSSAQGARDYGYTF. The CDR3 region has the DNA TGTGCCAGCAGCTCTGCACAGGGGGCGCGGGACTATGGCTACACCTTC. Full variable domain (remainder filled in from reference TRBV5-5 and TRBJ1-2): DAGVTQSPTHLIKTRGQQVTLRCSPISGHKSVSWYQQVLGQGPQFIFQYYEKEERGRGNFPDRFSARQFPNYSSELNVNALLLGDSALYLCASSSAQGARDYGYTFGSGTRLTVV.

This chain links TRBV27 with TRBJ1-1; 7 nucleotides match TRBD1. This CDR3 spans 13 amino acids. The junction had 8 bases not matched to a gene; V was cut back by 6 bases and J by 7 bases. The V gene's germline CDR1 is MNHEY and CDR2 SMNVEV (reference sequence). The CDR3: CASRLRGQSEAFF. The CDR3 nucleotides are TGTGCCAGCAGGCTCCGGGGACAGAGTGAAGCTTTCTTT.

The chain has TRBV5-1 and TRBJ2-7, with D tentatively TRBD1 (6 bases). The CDR3 contains 15 residues. Germline CDR1 reads SGHRS; CDR2 reads YFSETQ. V lost 0 bases and J 6 bases, leaving 16 bases between the germline ends. CDR3 coding DNA: TGCGCCAGCAGCTTGGCTTTCAGGGGACGGCGCGAGCAGTACTTC. Its protein is CASSLAFRGRREQYF.

The V call is TRBV7-2, the J call TRBJ2-3; possibly TRBD2 for D (6 bases). The V and J ends lost 6 bases and 3 bases respectively, with 7 bases between them. Germline values: CDR1 SGHTA, CDR2 FQGNSA. This CDR3 is 12 amino acids long. CDR3 nucleotide sequence: TGTGCCAGCAGTGGGGGGACAGATACGCAGTATTTT. Its translation: CASSGGTDTQYF.

The V and J genes are TRBV11-3 and TRBJ2-3; 8 bases fit TRBD2. Germline-derived CDR1 and CDR2 are SGHNT and YENEEA. V lost 5 bases, J lost 3 bases, and 4 bases stayed unmatched. This CDR3 has 14 amino acids. CDR3 coding DNA: TGTGCCAGCAGCCTTAGCGGGAATACAGATACGCAGTATTTT. Encoded protein: CASSLSGNTDTQYF.

The chain links TRBV21-1 to TRBJ2-1; whether TRBD1, the table's D call, matches the DNA was not checked. TRBV21-1 is a documented pseudogene. This CDR3 region has 15 residues. The CDR3 DNA sequence: TGTGCCAGCAGCAAAGAGAGGGGGATCTACAATGAGCAGTTCTTC. Translation: CASSKERGIYNEQFF.

The chain couples TRBV7-3 to TRBJ2-7; 9 bases line up with TRBD1. J was trimmed by 2 bases and V by 4 bases; bases with no gene match: 3. Germline CDR1 and CDR2: SGHTA and FQGTGA. The CDR3 is 14 amino acids. The CDR3 DNA is TGTGCCAGCAGCTCCGGGACAGGGCCCTACGAGCAGTACTTC. It yields the protein CASSSGTGPYEQYF.

The chain links TRBV23-1 to TRBJ2-7, with 11 bases fitting TRBD1. TRBV23-1 is an ORF for which the function is uncertain. J gave up 4 bases and V 10 bases, and 6 bases lay outside the gene matches. The CDR3 is made up of 13 amino acids. CDR3 region: CATPGQGDYEQYF. The CDR3 DNA sequence: TGCGCCACCCCGGGACAGGGGGATTACGAGCAGTACTTC.

This chain links TRBV6-6 with TRBJ2-7; 10 positions match TRBD1. J was trimmed by 1 base and V by 6 bases; bases with no gene match: 9. Germline V gene data show CDR1 as MNHNY and CDR2 as SVGAGI (reference sequence). The CDR3 is 16 residues long. CDR3 sequence: CASRSSGTGASYEQYF. CDR3 nucleotide sequence: TGTGCCAGCAGATCGTCCGGGACAGGGGCTTCCTACGAGCAGTACTTC.

The chain employs TRBV28 and TRBJ1-1, with D perhaps matching TRBD1 (5 bases). Germline V gives CDR1 MDHEN, CDR2 SYDVKM. V dropped 8 bases and J dropped 1 base, with 20 bases sitting between them. The CDR3 runs to 16 residues. The CDR3 here is CASLGDSPMGNTEAFF. In nucleotides, the CDR3 is TGTGCCAGCCTCGGAGACAGCCCCATGGGGAACACTGAAGCTTTCTTT.

The chain employs TRBV29-1 and TRBJ2-1, with 9 bases fitting TRBD1. The length of the CDR3 is 14 residues. Germline assignment: CDR1 SQVTM and CDR2 ANQGSEA. Trimming cost V 6 bases and J 4 bases; bases outside gene matches: 7. The CDR3 sequence is CSVNLDRGYNEQFF. Written as DNA, the CDR3 is TGCAGCGTAAACCTTGACAGGGGGTACAATGAGCAGTTCTTC.

The J gene is TRBJ1-1, the V gene TRBV2, with TRBD1 matching over 10 bases. V was pared by 4 bases and J by 4 bases, with 3 bases of the junction left unmatched. This CDR3 contains 14 residues. Germline values: CDR1 SNHLY, CDR2 FYNNEI. In DNA, the CDR3 is TGTGCCAGCAGTGGGGGACAGGGGCGCACTGAAGCTTTCTTT. This translates into CASSGGQGRTEAFF. The full variable domain, rest sourced from reference TRBV2 and TRBJ1-1, is EPEVTQTPSHQVTQMGQEVILRCVPISNHLYFYWYRQILGQKVEFLVSFYNNEISEKSEIFDDQFSVERPDGSNFTLKIRSTKLEDSAMYFCASSGGQGRTEAFFGQGTRLTVV.

The CDR3 DNA reads TGCGCCAGCAGCTCGGGACAGGATAATTCACCCCTCCACTTT. Protein sequence: CASSSGQDNSPLHF. The chain has TRBV5-1 and TRBJ1-6, with 8 bases identical to TRBD1. V was pared by 3 bases and J by 5 bases, with 1 base of the junction left unmatched. Germline CDR1 SGHRS, CDR2 YFSETQ. The CDR3 is 14 residues long.

The chain recombines TRBV27 with TRBJ2-5; unclear D gene. This CDR3 contains 13 residues. Trimming stripped 2 bases from V and 0 bases from J, with 4 bases between. CDR1 is MNHEY, CDR2 SMNVEV, per germline (reference sequence). CDR3 amino acids: CASSLLHQETQYF. CDR3 in DNA: TGTGCCAGCAGTTTACTTCACCAAGAGACCCAGTACTTC.

This clone turned up a few times. The rearrangement joins TRBV2 to TRBJ2-7, with 7 bases that match TRBD1. In germline, CDR1 is SNHLY, CDR2 FYNNEI. Trimming cost V 7 bases and J 2 bases; bases outside gene matches: 5. The CDR3 is made up of 13 amino acids. The CDR3 protein is CASNSGTAYEQYF. DNA for the CDR3: TGTGCCAGCAACTCCGGGACAGCCTACGAGCAGTACTTC.

The V call is TRBV6-1, the J call TRBJ1-1; D possibly corresponds to TRBD1 (5 bases). Looked up from germline, CDR1 is MNHNS and CDR2 is SASEGT. V lost 1 base and J 7 bases, leaving 16 bases between the germline ends. The length of the CDR3 is 15 residues. The CDR3 DNA is TGTGCCAGCAGTGAAGATGCAGGGTCGGTCGGTGAAGCTTTCTTT. Translating gives CASSEDAGSVGEAFF.

About this clone itself: Mismatch with germline at one junction end may stem from a read error. J is TRBJ1-1 and V is TRBV14; TRBD1 might be the D (5 bases). This CDR3 comprises 14 residues. CDR1 and CDR2 (germline): SGHDN, FVKESK. In nucleotides, the CDR3 is TGTGCCAGCAGCCAAGAATGGGGGGTACAGGAATTAATCTTT. Translating it yields CASSQEWGVQELIF. The full variable domain, completed using reference TRBV14 and TRBJ1-1, is EAGVTQFPSHSVIEKGQTVTLRCDPISGHDNLYWYRRVMGKEIKFLLHFVKESKQDESGMPNNRFLAERTGGTYSTLKVQPAELEDSGVYFCASSQEWGVQELIFGQGTRLTVV.

The rearrangement joins TRBV4-3 to TRBJ1-6; TRBD1 matches 7 bases. CDR3 size: 15 residues. The V and J ends lost 1 base and 6 bases, in that order; junction bases with no gene match: 3. Germline CDR1 is LGHNA and CDR2 is YSLEER. The CDR3 DNA is TGCGCCAGCAGCCAAGGGTCAGGGGGTAATTCACCCCTCCACTTT. It encodes CASSQGSGGNSPLHF.

This chain connects TRBV7-9 to TRBJ1-5; D is perhaps TRBD1 (5 bases). The CDR3 spans 14 residues. CDR1 and CDR2 from the germline V gene are SEHNR and FQNEAQ (reference sequence). Trimming took 5 bases from V and 4 from J, leaving 12 bases between them. CDR3 coding DNA: TGTGCCAGCAGCCCCTCGCAGGGAAATCAGCCCCAGCATTTT. This translates into CASSPSQGNQPQHF.

The chain joins TRBV6-5 to TRBJ1-2, with a possible D match to TRBD1 (5 bases). Between the trimmed V and J ends, which lost 4 bases and 4 bases, there was a span of 16 bases. CDR1 is MNHEY and CDR2 is SVGAGI in the germline V gene. The CDR3 consists of 15 residues. The CDR3 DNA reads TGTGCCAGCAGTTCCCGACAGTCCTCAGGCTATGGCTACACCTTC. It translates to CASSSRQSSGYGYTF.